This note documents a single T cell receptor beta chain sequence. Its antigen is unidentified. Roughly 94,000 TCR templates were assayed per sample. Some clones are missing from TCRdb's copy, which holds only in-frame ones; the method was immunoSEQ multiplex PCR. The table lists about 110,000 clones, around 90% of them singletons, with roughly 1.4% in the top ten. The data originate from a study of siplizumab effects on memory and regulatory T cells. General study findings and limits: Proliferating clones, CD4+ or CD8+, lacked an assignable naive or memory phenotype in roughly 75-95% of cases. The mapping of alloreactive clones to unstimulated subsets covered only a minor fraction of them.

Per the germline V gene, CDR1 is MNHEY and CDR2 is SMNVEV (reference sequence). With V trimmed by 6 bases and J by 5 bases, 4 bases remained unmatched. This CDR3 is built from 12 residues. The chain recombines TRBV27 with TRBJ2-7; 7 bases map to TRBD1. The clonotype originates from a human donor in good health. Sequenced material: CD4+ T cells sorted from blood. The DNA of the CDR3 is TGTGCCAGCAGGACAGGGTACCACGAGCAGTACTTC. Translation: CASRTGYHEQYF.